Listed below are T cell receptor beta chains from one sample, sequenced in a study of shared clonotypes between healthy human individuals. Sequencing was performed with immunoSEQ multiplex PCR; in TCRdb, only in-frame clones are kept and a portion is missing. Of about 2 million clones in the sample, about 95% were seen once. The sample taken for sequencing was naive CD8+ T cells sorted from blood. The receptors here all came from a man younger than 35 in good health. Both conserved end residues are part of each CDR3. Each record gives: CDR3 DNA, CDR3 protein, D gene, J gene, V gene, clone size. The D gene is left open where the match is weak. Only some rows state a clone size, as once, few, many or a class for expanded clones.

CDR3nt: TGCAGCGTGCCTAGCGCCGACTCCTACAATGAGCAGTTCTTC
CDR3aa: CSVPSADSYNEQFF
d_gene: .
j_gene: TRBJ2-1
v_gene: TRBV29-1
abundance: .

CDR3nt: TGTGCCAGCAGCCAAAGACAGGTAATGAACACTGAAGCTTTCTTT
CDR3aa: CASSQRQVMNTEAFF
d_gene: .
j_gene: TRBJ1-1
v_gene: TRBV11-2
abundance: .

CDR3nt: TGTGCCAGCAGCTCCTCCCGGGACAGCTACTACGAGCAGTACTTC
CDR3aa: CASSSSRDSYYEQYF
d_gene: TRBD1
j_gene: TRBJ2-7
v_gene: TRBV7-9
abundance: once

CDR3nt: TGTGCCAGCAGCTTAGGGGAGGGGTTTCGTGGCTACACCTTC
CDR3aa: CASSLGEGFRGYTF
d_gene: .
j_gene: TRBJ1-2
v_gene: TRBV7-9
abundance: once

CDR3nt: TGTGCCAGCAGTTTGACCCTACAGGGTTACAATGAGCAGTTCTTC
CDR3aa: CASSLTLQGYNEQFF
d_gene: .
j_gene: TRBJ2-1
v_gene: TRBV6-5
abundance: .

CDR3nt: TGCAGCGTTGGGACAGGGGAAGGCTATGGCTACACCTTC
CDR3aa: CSVGTGEGYGYTF
d_gene: TRBD1
j_gene: TRBJ1-2
v_gene: TRBV29-1
abundance: .

CDR3nt: TGTGCCAGCAGTTGGTGGGACAGGGGCCTAACACCTGAAGCTTTCTTT
CDR3aa: CASSWWDRGLTPEAFF
d_gene: TRBD1
j_gene: TRBJ1-1
v_gene: TRBV28
abundance: .

CDR3nt: TGTGCCAGCAGCTCACTCCAAGAGACCCAGTACTTC
CDR3aa: CASSSLQETQYF
d_gene: .
j_gene: TRBJ2-5
v_gene: TRBV7-9
abundance: .

CDR3nt: TGTGCCAGCAGCTTATACTCGGGTGAAGCTTTCTTT
CDR3aa: CASSLYSGEAFF
d_gene: .
j_gene: TRBJ1-1
v_gene: TRBV13
abundance: .

CDR3nt: TGTGCCAGCAGTGACCGACAATCAGCGGGGCGGACAGATACGCAGTATTTT
CDR3aa: CASSDRQSAGRTDTQYF
d_gene: TRBD2
j_gene: TRBJ2-3
v_gene: TRBV2
abundance: .

CDR3nt: TGTGCCAGCAGTGGGACGGGGGGGCTTTACGAGCAGTACTTC
CDR3aa: CASSGTGGLYEQYF
d_gene: TRBD2
j_gene: TRBJ2-7
v_gene: TRBV28
abundance: .

CDR3nt: TGCGCCAGCAGCCAATGGGAAGAAGGACAGGTCTACAATGAGCAGTTCTTC
CDR3aa: CASSQWEEGQVYNEQFF
d_gene: TRBD1
j_gene: TRBJ2-1
v_gene: TRBV4-1
abundance: .

CDR3nt: TGTGCCAGCAGCAATGGACCCCACGAGCAGTACTTC
CDR3aa: CASSNGPHEQYF
d_gene: .
j_gene: TRBJ2-7
v_gene: TRBV6-6
abundance: .

CDR3nt: TGTGCCAGCAGTTACTTGGCTAGCGGCTACTACAATGAGCAGTTCTTC
CDR3aa: CASSYLASGYYNEQFF
d_gene: TRBD2
j_gene: TRBJ2-1
v_gene: TRBV6-6
abundance: .

CDR3nt: TGTGCCAGTAGTATAGATGCGGAAGAAAAACTGTTTTTT
CDR3aa: CASSIDAEEKLFF
d_gene: .
j_gene: TRBJ1-4
v_gene: TRBV19
abundance: once

CDR3nt: TGTGCCAGCGATGAGACGGGGGGAGGAGAGACCCAGTACTTC
CDR3aa: CASDETGGGETQYF
d_gene: TRBD2
j_gene: TRBJ2-5
v_gene: TRBV27
abundance: .

CDR3nt: TGTGCCAGCAGTGAAGCTGGGTACGAGCAGTACTTC
CDR3aa: CASSEAGYEQYF
d_gene: .
j_gene: TRBJ2-7
v_gene: TRBV6-1
abundance: .

CDR3nt: TGTGCCAGTAGCCCTAGCGGGGGGGCCCTAGATACGCAGTATTTT
CDR3aa: CASSPSGGALDTQYF
d_gene: TRBD2
j_gene: TRBJ2-3
v_gene: TRBV19
abundance: .

CDR3nt: TGTGCCAGCAGCTTAGCCGGGTCAGGGGGGCGCCCCTACGAGCAGTACTTC
CDR3aa: CASSLAGSGGRPYEQYF
d_gene: .
j_gene: TRBJ2-7
v_gene: TRBV7-9
abundance: .

CDR3nt: TGTGCCAGTAGTATAGAACCATCTTCCAAAAACATTCAGTACTTC
CDR3aa: CASSIEPSSKNIQYF
d_gene: .
j_gene: TRBJ2-4
v_gene: TRBV19
abundance: .

CDR3nt: TGCGCCAGCAGCCAGACCCCCGGGAGAGGCACTGAAGCTTTCTTT
CDR3aa: CASSQTPGRGTEAFF
d_gene: .
j_gene: TRBJ1-1
v_gene: TRBV4-1
abundance: .

CDR3nt: TGCGCCAGCAGCTTGGCGTCCGGGGCTTGGTCCTACGAGCAGTACTTC
CDR3aa: CASSLASGAWSYEQYF
d_gene: .
j_gene: TRBJ2-7
v_gene: TRBV5-1
abundance: .

CDR3nt: TGTGCCACAGGCCCGGGCAGGGTAGTAACCGGGGAGCTGTTTTTT
CDR3aa: CATGPGRVVTGELFF
d_gene: .
j_gene: TRBJ2-2
v_gene: TRBV7-6
abundance: .

CDR3nt: TGTGCCAGTAGTCCAGAGGCTGCAACTAATGAAAAACTGTTTTTT
CDR3aa: CASSPEAATNEKLFF
d_gene: .
j_gene: TRBJ1-4
v_gene: TRBV19
abundance: .

CDR3nt: TGTGCCAGCAGCAAAGATCGGGGGTCCTACGAGCAGTACTTC
CDR3aa: CASSKDRGSYEQYF
d_gene: .
j_gene: TRBJ2-7
v_gene: TRBV21-1
abundance: once

CDR3nt: TGTGCCAGCAGCCCCACGGGCCGTGAGCAGTACTTC
CDR3aa: CASSPTGREQYF
d_gene: .
j_gene: TRBJ2-7
v_gene: TRBV27
abundance: once

CDR3nt: TGCGCCAGCAGCCAAGCCCTCGAAGAAAAACTGTTTTTT
CDR3aa: CASSQALEEKLFF
d_gene: .
j_gene: TRBJ1-4
v_gene: TRBV4-3
abundance: .

CDR3nt: TGTGCCAGCAGCTTTCCAGGGGGCTGGAACACTGAAGCTTTCTTT
CDR3aa: CASSFPGGWNTEAFF
d_gene: TRBD1
j_gene: TRBJ1-1
v_gene: TRBV11-2
abundance: .

CDR3nt: TGTGCCAGCACCCACGATTTGACTCCCCATTATGGCTACACCTTC
CDR3aa: CASTHDLTPHYGYTF
d_gene: .
j_gene: TRBJ1-2
v_gene: TRBV5-4
abundance: .

CDR3nt: TGTGCCAGCAGCGTAGGGGGTAGGGGAGGTGGCACAGATACGCAGTATTTT
CDR3aa: CASSVGGRGGGTDTQYF
d_gene: .
j_gene: TRBJ2-3
v_gene: TRBV9
abundance: .

CDR3nt: TGTGCCAGCAGCTTGGGCTCAGGGAACTACGAGCAGTACTTC
CDR3aa: CASSLGSGNYEQYF
d_gene: .
j_gene: TRBJ2-7
v_gene: TRBV5-4
abundance: .

CDR3nt: TGTGCCAGCAGCTTTAGCCCCCCTTCGGAGATTTCCTACGAGCAGTACTTC
CDR3aa: CASSFSPPSEISYEQYF
d_gene: .
j_gene: TRBJ2-7
v_gene: TRBV5-6
abundance: .

CDR3nt: TGTGCCAGCACTGACCCGGGACAGGGGGCGTTTAGCAATCAGCCCCAGCATTTT
CDR3aa: CASTDPGQGAFSNQPQHF
d_gene: TRBD1
j_gene: TRBJ1-5
v_gene: TRBV28
abundance: .

CDR3nt: TGTGCCAGCAGCTTGGTCGGCGGCCTCTACGAGCAGTACTTC
CDR3aa: CASSLVGGLYEQYF
d_gene: .
j_gene: TRBJ2-7
v_gene: TRBV5-8
abundance: once

CDR3nt: TGTGCCAGCAACCCTCGACGGTGGGGAGAGACCCAGTACTTC
CDR3aa: CASNPRRWGETQYF
d_gene: .
j_gene: TRBJ2-5
v_gene: TRBV6-1
abundance: once

CDR3nt: TGTGCCAGTAATAGGGGGCCGTACATTCAGTACTTC
CDR3aa: CASNRGPYIQYF
d_gene: TRBD1
j_gene: TRBJ2-4
v_gene: TRBV19
abundance: once

CDR3nt: TGTGCCTGGCAACCTTGGAAGAACACCGGGGAGCTGTTTTTT
CDR3aa: CAWQPWKNTGELFF
d_gene: .
j_gene: TRBJ2-2
v_gene: TRBV30
abundance: .

CDR3nt: TGTGCCAGCAGCTTCTTAGCGGGGGCTATGAGCGAGCAGTACTTC
CDR3aa: CASSFLAGAMSEQYF
d_gene: TRBD2
j_gene: TRBJ2-7
v_gene: TRBV7-6
abundance: .

CDR3nt: TGTGCCACCAGCATTGGGGCTATGGCTGTAAGTAATCAGCCCCAGCATTTT
CDR3aa: CATSIGAMAVSNQPQHF
d_gene: .
j_gene: TRBJ1-5
v_gene: TRBV15
abundance: .

CDR3nt: TGTGCCAGCAGCGTAGAGGACACCGTAGAGCAGTACTTC
CDR3aa: CASSVEDTVEQYF
d_gene: .
j_gene: TRBJ2-7
v_gene: TRBV9
abundance: .

CDR3nt: TGTGCCAGCAGCCCCCGACTAGCGGGGGGGAAAGGGGAGCTGTTTTTT
CDR3aa: CASSPRLAGGKGELFF
d_gene: TRBD2
j_gene: TRBJ2-2
v_gene: TRBV7-9
abundance: .

CDR3nt: TGTGCCTGCGAGCCCGGGACTGTTTACAATGAGCAGTTCTTC
CDR3aa: CACEPGTVYNEQFF
d_gene: .
j_gene: TRBJ2-1
v_gene: TRBV30
abundance: once

CDR3nt: TGCGCCAGCAGCCAAGACCCTGGGGAGAGCTCTGGAAACACCATATATTTT
CDR3aa: CASSQDPGESSGNTIYF
d_gene: .
j_gene: TRBJ1-3
v_gene: TRBV4-3
abundance: .

CDR3nt: TGCGCCAGCAGCCGTGCATGGGACAGTTCCTACGAGCAGTACTTC
CDR3aa: CASSRAWDSSYEQYF
d_gene: TRBD1
j_gene: TRBJ2-7
v_gene: TRBV5-1
abundance: .

CDR3nt: TGCGCCAGCTCACAGGGAGAACCATCCTACGAGCAGTACTTC
CDR3aa: CASSQGEPSYEQYF
d_gene: .
j_gene: TRBJ2-7
v_gene: TRBV5-1
abundance: few

CDR3nt: TGTGCCAGCAGCTTGGGAGATACGCAGTATTTT
CDR3aa: CASSLGDTQYF
d_gene: .
j_gene: TRBJ2-3
v_gene: TRBV5-5
abundance: .

CDR3nt: TGTGCCAGCAGCGACAGGGACACCTCCCCTCTCTATGGCTACACCTTC
CDR3aa: CASSDRDTSPLYGYTF
d_gene: TRBD1
j_gene: TRBJ1-2
v_gene: TRBV2
abundance: .

CDR3nt: TGCGCCAGCAGCTCGAGGGGGGGCCCTTACAATGAGCAGTTCTTC
CDR3aa: CASSSRGGPYNEQFF
d_gene: .
j_gene: TRBJ2-1
v_gene: TRBV4-1
abundance: .

CDR3nt: TGTGCCAGCACCACTTCGGGACAGGGATATGGCTACACCTTC
CDR3aa: CASTTSGQGYGYTF
d_gene: TRBD1
j_gene: TRBJ1-2
v_gene: TRBV9
abundance: .

CDR3nt: TGTGCCAGCAGCTTATTGGTACAGGGGGCACATGGCTACACCTTC
CDR3aa: CASSLLVQGAHGYTF
d_gene: TRBD1
j_gene: TRBJ1-2
v_gene: TRBV7-8
abundance: .

CDR3nt: TGTGCCAGCAGCTTAGCTATGCCGGATAGCAATCAGCCCCAGCATTTT
CDR3aa: CASSLAMPDSNQPQHF
d_gene: .
j_gene: TRBJ1-5
v_gene: TRBV7-9
abundance: .

CDR3nt: TGCGCCAGCAGCCAACGAGACAGGGTTGGAAACACCATATATTTT
CDR3aa: CASSQRDRVGNTIYF
d_gene: TRBD1
j_gene: TRBJ1-3
v_gene: TRBV4-1
abundance: .

CDR3nt: TGTGCCAGCAGCTTAGCTTTGGGCAGGTCCTACGAGCAGTACTTC
CDR3aa: CASSLALGRSYEQYF
d_gene: .
j_gene: TRBJ2-7
v_gene: TRBV11-2
abundance: .

CDR3nt: TGTGCCAGTAGTTTTGACAGGGATCTACGGGCCCAGTACTTC
CDR3aa: CASSFDRDLRAQYF
d_gene: TRBD1
j_gene: TRBJ2-5
v_gene: TRBV19
abundance: .

CDR3nt: TGTGCCAGCAGTGATCCCCTAGGGGGGGGATACACCGGGGAGCTGTTTTTT
CDR3aa: CASSDPLGGGYTGELFF
d_gene: .
j_gene: TRBJ2-2
v_gene: TRBV6-1
abundance: once

CDR3nt: TGTGCCAGCAGTGAGTTTTCGCAGGGGGATCAGCCCCAGCATTTT
CDR3aa: CASSEFSQGDQPQHF
d_gene: TRBD1
j_gene: TRBJ1-5
v_gene: TRBV2
abundance: few